The 21 T cell receptor beta chains in this list originate from one sample, sequenced in a study of blood T cell repertoires in COVID-19. Clones were read by immunoSEQ multiplex PCR, and TCRdb kept only the in-frame ones, dropping some. The sample contains 310,000 or so clones, approximately 90% of which appear only once. Specimen: peripheral blood. The receptors here all came from a woman aged 50 to 60 with active or convalescent COVID-19.

The chain uses TRBV28 and TRBJ1-1; D is unclear. Trimming removed 2 bases at V and 9 bases at J, with 19 bases between. CDR1 and CDR2 from the germline V gene are MDHEN and SYDVKM. The CDR3 sequence is 15 residues long. CDR3: CASSLTAGLPFQAFF. The CDR3 bases are TGTGCCAGCAGTTTAACGGCAGGCCTTCCATTCCAAGCTTTCTTT.

The V and J genes are TRBV10-1 and TRBJ2-2; 11 nucleotides agree with TRBD2. With V trimmed by 8 bases and J by 8 bases, 7 bases remained unmatched. CDR1 is WNHNN, CDR2 SYGVQD, per germline (reference sequence). The CDR3 is 14 amino acids. The CDR3 is CASGTSGSTGELFF. The CDR3 DNA follows: TGCGCCAGCGGAACTAGCGGGAGTACTGGGGAGCTGTTTTTT.

The chain links TRBV6-5 to TRBJ1-1; 9 bases fit TRBD1. The CDR3 extends over 14 amino acids. CDR1 is MNHEY, CDR2 SVGAGI, per germline. The junction had 10 bases not matched to a gene; V was cut back by 6 bases and J by 8 bases. CDR3 sequence: CASRRPGQGGEAFF. As DNA, the CDR3 is TGTGCCAGCAGAAGACCGGGACAGGGAGGCGAAGCTTTCTTT.

The sample holds a few counts of this clone. The J gene is TRBJ1-2, the V gene TRBV2; 7 nucleotides line up with TRBD1. With 1 base clipped from V and 8 bases from J, the junction kept 4 bases outside the gene matches. The CDR3 totals 13 residues. Germline CDR1 reads SNHLY; CDR2 reads FYNNEI. This chain's CDR3 is CASSEGQGWGYTF. CDR3 nucleotide sequence: TGTGCCAGCAGTGAAGGACAGGGATGGGGCTACACCTTC.

The chain recombines TRBV5-5 with TRBJ2-1; 8 bases agree with TRBD1. The J segment lost 4 bases and the V segment lost 4 bases, leaving 19 bases of the junction unmatched. The germline CDR1 and CDR2 sequences are SGHKS and YYEKEE (reference sequence). The CDR3 contains 19 residues. CDR3 in DNA: TGTGCCAGCAGCCACGGAGGTGGGACAGGACAGGGCGGGTACAATGAGCAGTTCTTC. This codes for CASSHGGGTGQGGYNEQFF.

The chain has TRBV15 and TRBJ1-5; tentative D call: TRBD1 (5 bases). The CDR3 is made up of 12 amino acids. Germline V lookup: CDR1 LNHNV, CDR2 YYDKDF (reference sequence). The V and J ends lost 2 bases and 9 bases respectively, with 8 bases between them. CDR3 sequence reads: CATSRQGGPQHF. CDR3 nucleotide sequence: TGTGCCACCAGCAGACAGGGTGGGCCCCAGCATTTT. Combining the CDR3 with reference TRBV15 and TRBJ1-5 gives the whole variable domain DAMVIQNPRYQVTQFGKPVTLSCSQTLNHNVMYWYQQKSSQAPKLLFHYYDKDFNNEADTPDNFQSRRPNTSFCFLDIRSPGLGDTAMYLCATSRQGGPQHFGDGTRLSIL.

This clone was observed a handful of times. The V call is TRBV6-2 or TRBV6-3, the J call TRBJ2-6; 7 bases map to TRBD2. Per the germline V gene, CDR1 is MNHEY and CDR2 is SVGEGT. This CDR3 spans 15 amino acids. Losses at the gene ends were 2 bases for V and 2 bases for J; bases not matched to a gene: 0. This CDR3 is CASSYGGAGANVLTF. As DNA, the CDR3 is TGTGCCAGCAGTTACGGGGGGGCTGGGGCCAACGTCCTGACTTTC.

J is TRBJ2-5 and V is TRBV13; TRBD2 matches at 12 bases. Germline V gives CDR1 PRHDT, CDR2 FYEKMQ (reference sequence). The V and J ends lost 10 bases and 3 bases, in that order; junction bases with no gene match: 9. The CDR3 length is 15 residues. CDR3 bases: TGTGCCACGAGACGGACTAGCGGGGCTAAAGAGACCCAGTACTTC. Translated, it gives CATRRTSGAKETQYF.

The CDR3 is CASRRQGTWGYGYTF. The CDR3 DNA sequence: TGTGCCAGCAGACGACAGGGGACCTGGGGCTATGGCTACACCTTC. J is TRBJ1-2 and V is TRBV28, with 8 bases aligning to TRBD1. With 6 bases clipped from V and 4 bases from J, the junction kept 10 bases outside the gene matches. Per germline, CDR1 MDHEN and CDR2 SYDVKM. The CDR3 totals 15 residues.

This clone was detected only once. This chain connects TRBV12-3 or TRBV12-4 to TRBJ1-5; TRBD1 might be the D (6 bases). This CDR3 is built from 13 residues. Trimming removed 5 bases from V and 7 bases from J, with 12 bases in between. The CDR3 DNA sequence: TGTGCCAGCAGTAACAGGGCCGGGCAGCCCCAGCATTTT. Its protein is CASSNRAGQPQHF.

CDR3 sequence reads: CATSDSGYSNQPQHF. CDR3 bases: TGTGCCACCAGTGATTCAGGATATAGCAATCAGCCCCAGCATTTT. The V gene is TRBV24-1, the J gene TRBJ1-5; D unclear. The CDR3 extends over 15 amino acids. V was trimmed by 2 bases and J by 0 bases, leaving 7 bases between them. Germline CDR1 and CDR2: KGHDR and SFDVKD.

The chain combines TRBV3-1 (or the pseudogene TRBV3-2) with TRBJ2-3; 9 bases agree with TRBD1. CDR3 size: 15 residues. J was trimmed by 5 bases and V by 1 base; bases with no gene match: 4. The germline V gene has CDR1 LGHDT and CDR2 YNNKEL (reference sequence). CDR3 sequence reads: CASSQGDREGDTQYF. The CDR3 DNA reads TGTGCCAGCAGCCAAGGGGACAGGGAGGGAGATACGCAGTATTTT.

The chain combines TRBV5-6 with TRBJ2-5; D unresolved. Germline V gene sequence: CDR1 SGHDT, CDR2 YYEEEE. The length of the CDR3 is 13 residues. The germline V and J ends were trimmed by 1 base and 5 bases, with 9 bases remaining between them. In DNA form, the CDR3 reads TGTGCCAGCAGCTTGTTCCCCCAGGAGACCCAGTACTTC. This encodes CASSLFPQETQYF.

Only one count was recorded for this clone. V is TRBV3-1 (or the pseudogene TRBV3-2) and J is TRBJ2-1; 11 bases are a match to TRBD2. Trimming took 2 bases from V and 2 from J; bases not matched to a gene: 8. Per germline, CDR1 LGHDT and CDR2 YNNKEL (reference sequence). This CDR3 is built from 18 residues. CDR3 DNA sequence: TGTGCCAGCAGCCAATGGCTAGCGGGAGGAGCAACCTACAATGAGCAGTTCTTC. Translating it yields CASSQWLAGGATYNEQFF.

The chain joins TRBV6-5 to TRBJ1-1; 8 nucleotides line up with TRBD1. V dropped 7 bases and J dropped 1; count of bases not matched to a gene: 5. The CDR3 extends over 14 amino acids. Germline assignment: CDR1 MNHEY and CDR2 SVGAGI. CDR3 in amino acids: CASTPGTGNTEAFF. The CDR3 coding sequence is TGTGCCAGCACCCCCGGGACAGGGAACACTGAAGCTTTCTTT.

This clone was seen more than once but under ten times. This chain uses TRBV7-9 with TRBJ2-3, with 8 bases lining up with TRBD1. Germline assignment: CDR1 SEHNR and CDR2 FQNEAQ (reference sequence). With 7 bases clipped from V and 0 bases from J, the junction kept 6 bases outside the gene matches. The CDR3 spans 15 residues. The CDR3, as DNA: TGTGCCAGCACCCGGACAGGGCTTAGCACAGATACGCAGTATTTT. Protein: CASTRTGLSTDTQYF. Combining the CDR3 with reference TRBV7-9 and TRBJ2-3 gives the whole variable domain DTGVSQNPRHKITKRGQNVTFRCDPISEHNRLYWYRQTLGQGPEFLTYFQNEAQLEKSRLLSDRFSAERPKGSFSTLEIQRTEQGDSAMYLCASTRTGLSTDTQYFGPGTRLTVL.

This clone has only a few counts. The chain couples TRBV5-1 to TRBJ1-6, with no clear D. The CDR3 extends over 16 amino acids. V lost 4 bases and J lost 6, with 17 bases in between. Germline V lookup: CDR1 SGHRS, CDR2 YFSETQ. CDR3 DNA sequence: TGCGCCAGCAGCGGCGGGCGCTCAGGCTTTAATTCACCCCTCCACTTT. It codes for CASSGGRSGFNSPLHF.

The chain joins TRBV11-2 to TRBJ2-7, with D possibly TRBD2 on 5 matching bases. Germline values: CDR1 SGHAT, CDR2 FQNNGV. Trimming took off 8 bases at V and 4 bases at J, with 15 bases between the two ends. This CDR3 has 13 residues. This CDR3 reads CASSGLLRYEQYF. The CDR3 coding sequence is TGTGCCAGCTCTGGACTCCTGAGGTACGAGCAGTACTTC.

This clone was counted once. The chain couples TRBV7-9 to TRBJ1-4, with TRBD1 matching 9 bases. The V gene's germline CDR1 is SEHNR and CDR2 FQNEAQ (reference sequence). V was clipped by 5 bases and J by 8 bases; unmatched bases: 6. CDR3 length: 14 amino acids. Here the CDR3 reads CASSLGTGTEKLFF. In nucleotides, the CDR3 is TGTGCCAGCAGCCTAGGGACAGGGACCGAAAAACTGTTTTTT.

This sequence joins TRBV9 and TRBJ2-3, with D uncertain. V was shortened by 0 bases and J by 5 bases, with 16 bases between the two germline ends. Germline CDR1 is SGDLS and CDR2 is YYNGEE. The CDR3 covers 16 residues. The CDR3 nucleotides are TGTGCCAGCAGCGTAGTAGGTGTCCTAGTGGGAGATACGCAGTATTTT. This gives the protein CASSVVGVLVGDTQYF.

This chain connects TRBV18 to TRBJ1-1; D gene ambiguous. V shed 2 bases and J shed 1 base, with 8 bases lying between them. Germline-derived CDR1 and CDR2 are KGHSH and LQKENI. The CDR3 is made up of 14 amino acids. The CDR3 here is CASSPGPKNTEAFF. The CDR3, as DNA: TGTGCCAGCTCACCAGGCCCGAAGAACACTGAAGCTTTCTTT.